Following are 30 T cell receptor beta chains from one sample sequenced in a study of cytomegalovirus exposure and HLA in healthy donors. PCR employed 60 Vbeta and 13 Jbeta primers. TCRdb's copy holds only in-frame clones and misses some; the assay was immunoSEQ multiplex PCR. The sample lists some 140,000 clones, 55% to 75% occurring once. The source material was PBMCs. Receptor source: a man aged 45-65 years in good health and CMV-seropositive.

V is TRBV29-1 and J is TRBJ2-3, with no clear D. The V end lost 7 bases, the J end lost 1 base, and 12 bases lay between the germline ends. This CDR3 comprises 13 residues. Germline V gives CDR1 SQVTM, CDR2 ANQGSEA. The CDR3 coding sequence is TGCAGCGCCTCCCCCTCGGGCACAGATACGCAGTATTTT. It specifies CSASPSGTDTQYF.

This chain connects TRBV7-9 to TRBJ2-5; TRBD2 is a possible D gene (6 bases). V gave up 5 bases and J gave up 5 bases, with 15 bases separating them. Germline-derived CDR1 and CDR2 are SEHNR and FQNEAQ (reference sequence). The CDR3 has 14 amino acids. The chain's CDR3 is CASSRYTGRETQYF. The CDR3 nucleotides read TGTGCCAGCAGCCGGTACACTGGGAGGGAGACCCAGTACTTC. The full variable domain, its missing parts supplied by reference TRBV7-9 and TRBJ2-5, is DTGVSQNPRHKITKRGQNVTFRCDPISEHNRLYWYRQTLGQGPEFLTYFQNEAQLEKSRLLSDRFSAERPKGSFSTLEIQRTEQGDSAMYLCASSRYTGRETQYFGPGTRLLVL.

The J gene is TRBJ2-1, the V gene TRBV7-3, with a possible D match to TRBD2 (6 bases). The CDR3 is made up of 14 amino acids. The germline V and J ends were trimmed by 5 bases and 5 bases, with 13 bases remaining between them. Germline loops: CDR1 SGHTA, CDR2 FQGTGA. CDR3 amino acids: CASSPTRTHNEQFF. CDR3 in DNA: TGTGCCAGCAGCCCGACTAGGACCCACAATGAGCAGTTCTTC.

V and J are TRBV19 and TRBJ2-1; 13 nucleotides align to TRBD2. The CDR3 has 15 residues. The V and J ends lost 5 bases and 8 bases, in that order; junction bases with no gene match: 6. Per the germline V gene, CDR1 is LNHDA and CDR2 is SQIVND (reference sequence). The CDR3 loop is CASSRGLAGVDEQFF. CDR3 nucleotide sequence: TGTGCCAGTAGTCGAGGACTAGCGGGAGTAGATGAGCAGTTCTTC.

The rearrangement uses TRBV5-4 and TRBJ2-3, with 9 bases fitting TRBD2. The V and J ends lost 1 base and 8 bases, in that order; junction bases with no gene match: 5. CDR1 SGHNT and CDR2 YYREEE come from the germline V gene (reference sequence). The CDR3 contains 14 residues. The CDR3 nucleotides are TGTGCCAGCAGCTTGCGGCGGGAGGGTGGTACGCAGTATTTT. Its protein product is CASSLRREGGTQYF.

The rearrangement joins TRBV5-4 to TRBJ2-1; weak D call: TRBD1 (6 bases). Trimming took 0 bases from V and 7 from J, leaving 29 bases between them. The germline V gene has CDR1 SGHNT and CDR2 YYREEE (reference sequence). This CDR3 has 20 amino acids. This CDR3 is CASSLVRAAEFGQFGNEQFF. Written as DNA, the CDR3 is TGTGCCAGCAGCTTGGTACGGGCAGCAGAGTTTGGACAGTTTGGGAATGAGCAGTTCTTC.

The V and J genes are TRBV7-9 and TRBJ2-2; D gene ambiguous. This CDR3 is 10 amino acids long. Looked up from germline, CDR1 is SEHNR and CDR2 is FQNEAQ (reference sequence). V lost 4 bases and J lost 10, with 4 bases in between. The CDR3 protein is CASSSVELFF. The CDR3 bases are TGTGCCAGCAGCTCGGTGGAGCTGTTTTTT.

J is TRBJ1-1 and V is TRBV9; TRBD1 aligns across 8 bases. The germline CDR1 and CDR2 sequences are SGDLS and YYNGEE. The J segment lost 4 bases and the V segment lost 4 bases, leaving 6 bases of the junction unmatched. The length of the CDR3 is 14 residues. CDR3 sequence (DNA): TGTGCCAGCAGCCTAACCGACAGGGGCACTGAAGCTTTCTTT. This codes for CASSLTDRGTEAFF.

This chain connects TRBV14 to TRBJ2-3; tentatively, D is TRBD2 (6 bases). Germline CDR1 is SGHDN and CDR2 is FVKESK. Between the trimmed V and J ends, which lost 1 base and 8 bases, there was a span of 10 bases. The CDR3 contains 13 residues. The CDR3 nucleotides are TGTGCCAGCAGCCAAGGACTGGGGGGTACGCAGTATTTT. This gives the protein CASSQGLGGTQYF.

The gene calls are TRBV7-2 and TRBJ2-1; 8 bases line up with TRBD2. CDR1 SGHTA and CDR2 FQGNSA come from the germline V gene. CDR3 size: 18 residues. The trim removed 1 base at V and 4 bases at J, leaving 12 bases unmatched. The CDR3, as DNA: TGTGCCAGCAGCTTAGTGGTAATAGGGACGGGAGGGTACAATGAGCAGTTCTTC. Its protein is CASSLVVIGTGGYNEQFF.

The chain carries TRBV6-5 and TRBJ2-7; TRBD1 matches at 9 bases. V shed 6 bases and J 6 bases; nucleotides not matched to a gene: 6. The V gene's germline CDR1 is MNHEY and CDR2 SVGAGI. The CDR3 totals 13 residues. Here the CDR3 reads CASSLTGGGEQYF. CDR3 nucleotides: TGTGCCAGCAGCCTCACAGGGGGCGGCGAGCAGTACTTC.

In its sample, this clone was seen once. The V call is TRBV19, the J call TRBJ1-4; 8 bases are shared with TRBD1. The CDR3 runs to 14 residues. Germline CDR1 LNHDA, CDR2 SQIVND (reference sequence). V was pared by 5 bases and J by 8 bases, with 7 bases of the junction left unmatched. The CDR3 nucleotides are TGTGCCAGTAGTTGGCGACAGGGGACCGAAAAACTGTTTTTT. As protein: CASSWRQGTEKLFF.

The chain is built from TRBV19 and TRBJ2-1; the match to TRBD2 covers 7 bases. There are 12 residues in the CDR3. Germline V CDR1 and CDR2: LNHDA, SQIVND (reference sequence). V shed 7 bases and J 8 bases; nucleotides not matched to a gene: 5. CDR3 region: CASTEAGHEQFF. The CDR3 DNA follows: TGTGCCAGTACCGAAGCGGGGCATGAGCAGTTCTTC.

The rearrangement uses TRBV6-6 and TRBJ1-1, with a weak D call TRBD1 (5 bases). Trimming stripped 8 bases from V and 6 bases from J, with 16 bases between. The CDR3 sequence is 13 residues long. Germline lookup yields CDR1 MNHNY and CDR2 SVGAGI (reference sequence). In nucleotides, the CDR3 is TGTGCCAGCCAGTCCGGGGGAATCGCTGAAGCTTTCTTT. It is translated as CASQSGGIAEAFF.

This rearrangement joins TRBV7-2 to TRBJ2-2, with D perhaps TRBD1 (5 bases). Germline CDR1 and CDR2: SGHTA and FQGNSA. The V end was cut by 2 bases, the J end by 1 base, with 8 bases between. This CDR3 has 15 amino acids. CDR3: CASSLWQGNTGELFF. The CDR3 nucleotides are TGTGCCAGCAGCTTATGGCAGGGGAACACCGGGGAGCTGTTTTTT.

The chain combines TRBV7-8 with TRBJ1-5, with TRBD1 identical over 11 bases. CDR1 and CDR2 (germline): SGHVS, FQNEAQ. Losses at the gene ends were 1 base for V and 2 bases for J; bases not matched to a gene: 4. The CDR3 sequence is 17 residues long. The CDR3 loop is CASSLGTGGTGNQPQHF. In DNA form, the CDR3 reads TGTGCCAGCAGCTTAGGGACAGGGGGCACTGGCAATCAGCCCCAGCATTTT.

This clone has only a few counts. V and J are TRBV7-3 and TRBJ2-1, with D possibly TRBD2 on 6 matching bases. Deletions cut 5 bases from V and 6 bases from J, with 17 bases between. Germline lookup yields CDR1 SGHTA and CDR2 FQGTGA. The length of the CDR3 is 15 residues. CDR3 region: CASSLERAGRNEQFF. In nucleotides, the CDR3 is TGTGCCAGCAGCCTGGAGCGGGCAGGGCGCAATGAGCAGTTCTTC.

The CDR3 DNA is TGTGCCAGCATTTGGGACAGGGTTGGAGAGACCGGCTACACCTTC. This gives the protein CASIWDRVGETGYTF. The chain carries TRBV6-1 and TRBJ1-2; TRBD1 matches 9 bases. The CDR3 covers 15 residues. Germline CDR1 MNHNS, CDR2 SASEGT. The ends lost 7 bases at V and 8 bases at J; junction bases unmatched: 14.

The chain is built from TRBV19 and TRBJ1-2; a possible D gene is TRBD1 (6 bases). V gave up 5 bases and J gave up 4 bases, with 17 bases separating them. CDR3 size: 15 residues. CDR1 and CDR2 (germline): LNHDA, SQIVND (reference sequence). The CDR3 nucleotides read TGTGCCAGTAGTCCAGGGACACCATTTAGCTATGGCTACACCTTC. This encodes CASSPGTPFSYGYTF.

In the case of this clone: The sample holds other DNA sequences that translate to the same CDR3. This sequence joins TRBV7-2 and TRBJ2-7; D perhaps matches TRBD1 (6 bases). The CDR3 consists of 13 residues. V gave up 5 bases and J gave up 3 bases, with 11 bases separating them. Per the germline V gene, CDR1 is SGHTA and CDR2 is FQGNSA. As DNA, the CDR3 is TGTGCCAGCAGCCTCGGACAGATCTACGAGCAGTACTTC. Translation gives CASSLGQIYEQYF.

V usage is TRBV18 and J usage is TRBJ1-2; D gene ambiguous. CDR3 length: 13 residues. Germline CDR1 and CDR2: KGHSH and LQKENI. V was cut by 3 bases and J by 2 bases, with 7 bases left in between. Here the CDR3 reads CASSPSGNYGYTF. CDR3 in DNA: TGTGCCAGCTCACCGTCGGGGAACTATGGCTACACCTTC.

This chain links TRBV5-1 with TRBJ2-1; D remains unclear. V lost 0 bases and J 5 bases, leaving 12 bases between the germline ends. Germline assignment: CDR1 SGHRS and CDR2 YFSETQ. The CDR3 runs to 15 residues. The CDR3 sequence: CASSLAGGWNNEQFF. The CDR3, as DNA: TGCGCCAGCAGCTTGGCAGGTGGTTGGAACAATGAGCAGTTCTTC.

This clone was counted between two and nine times. This chain connects TRBV4-1 to TRBJ2-3; D not resolved. The germline CDR1 and CDR2 sequences are MGHRA and YSYEKL. Trimming left V 1 base short and J 5 bases short, with 16 bases between. The CDR3 is 16 residues long. The CDR3 DNA sequence: TGCGCCAGCAGCCAAGCCCCGGTAGGCGGTATAGATACGCAGTATTTT. It specifies CASSQAPVGGIDTQYF.

The chain couples TRBV7-6 to TRBJ1-5; D not resolved. Germline CDR1 and CDR2: SGHVS and FNYEAQ. The CDR3 sequence is 15 residues long. V lost 1 base to trimming and J lost 3 bases, with 10 bases between them. CDR3 residues: CASSLEPGFNQPQHF. CDR3 DNA: TGTGCCAGCAGCTTAGAACCGGGGTTCAATCAGCCCCAGCATTTT.

Here the CDR3 DNA reads TGTGCCAGCAGCCGTACATCGACAGGAGGCTACGAGCAGTACTTC. This translates into CASSRTSTGGYEQYF. The chain is built from TRBV7-9 and TRBJ2-7; tentatively, D is TRBD1 (6 bases). Germline V lookup: CDR1 SEHNR, CDR2 FQNEAQ (reference sequence). This CDR3 is built from 15 residues. V was pared by 5 bases and J by 3 bases, with 17 bases between.

V is TRBV11-2 and J is TRBJ2-3, with 10 bases lining up with TRBD2. The V and J ends lost 1 base and 11 bases, in that order; junction bases with no gene match: 18. There are 18 residues in the CDR3. Germline CDR1 is SGHAT and CDR2 is FQNNGV. CDR3 sequence reads: CASSLGGPSGSIASLQYF. CDR3 coding DNA: TGTGCCAGCAGCTTAGGCGGGCCTAGCGGGAGTATCGCCTCCCTGCAGTATTTT.

The V call is TRBV7-8, the J call TRBJ2-7; 15 nucleotides agree with TRBD2. Germline loops: CDR1 SGHVS, CDR2 FQNEAQ. V gave up 5 bases and J gave up 1 base; unmatched junction bases: 9. The CDR3 is 18 amino acids. DNA of the CDR3: TGTGCCAGCAGCCGATTTTCCGGGACTAGCGGGAGGTCCTACGAGCAGTACTTC. Translation gives CASSRFSGTSGRSYEQYF. Full variable domain (outside the CDR3, taken from reference TRBV7-8 and TRBJ2-7): GAGVSQSPRYKVAKRGQDVALRCDPISGHVSLFWYQQALGQGPEFLTYFQNEAQLDKSGLPSDRFFAERPEGSVSTLKIQRTQQEDSAVYLCASSRFSGTSGRSYEQYFGPGTRLTVT.

In its sample, this clone was seen a few times. V gene TRBV5-4 combines with J gene TRBJ2-7; 10 nucleotides line up with TRBD1. V was clipped by 4 bases and J by 6 bases; unmatched bases: 7. This CDR3 has 14 residues. Germline V gene data show CDR1 as SGHNT and CDR2 as YYREEE (reference sequence). In DNA form, the CDR3 reads TGTGCCAGCAGCCAGGGGACAGGGGAGAGCGAGCAGTACTTC. Amino acids: CASSQGTGESEQYF.

The gene calls are TRBV12-5 and TRBJ1-1; 7 bases fit TRBD1. Germline assignment: CDR1 LGHNT and CDR2 FRNRAP. The CDR3 spans 14 residues. J lost 0 bases, V lost 5 bases, and 3 bases had no gene match. CDR3 residues: CASGPGQMNTEAFF. DNA of the CDR3: TGTGCTAGTGGTCCGGGACAGATGAACACTGAAGCTTTCTTT.

This chain connects TRBV6-5 to TRBJ1-5; D uncertain. Germline CDR1 and CDR2: MNHEY and SVGAGI. The CDR3 loop spans 14 amino acids. V dropped 5 bases and J dropped 3 bases, with 11 bases sitting between them. CDR3 residues: CASSQEAINQPQHF. CDR3 nucleotides: TGTGCCAGCAGTCAAGAAGCTATCAATCAGCCCCAGCATTTT.